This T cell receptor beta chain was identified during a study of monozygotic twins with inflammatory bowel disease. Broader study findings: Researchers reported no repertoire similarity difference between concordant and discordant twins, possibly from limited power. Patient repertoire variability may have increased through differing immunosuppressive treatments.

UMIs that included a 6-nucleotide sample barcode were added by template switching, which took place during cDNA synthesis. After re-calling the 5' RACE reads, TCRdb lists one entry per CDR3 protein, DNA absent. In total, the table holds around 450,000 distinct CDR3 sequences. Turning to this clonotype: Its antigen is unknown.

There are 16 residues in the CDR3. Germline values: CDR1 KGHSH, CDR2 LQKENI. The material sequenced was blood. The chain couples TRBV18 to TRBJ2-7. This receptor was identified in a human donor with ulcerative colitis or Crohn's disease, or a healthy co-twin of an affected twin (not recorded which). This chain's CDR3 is CASSASLTESSYEQYF.